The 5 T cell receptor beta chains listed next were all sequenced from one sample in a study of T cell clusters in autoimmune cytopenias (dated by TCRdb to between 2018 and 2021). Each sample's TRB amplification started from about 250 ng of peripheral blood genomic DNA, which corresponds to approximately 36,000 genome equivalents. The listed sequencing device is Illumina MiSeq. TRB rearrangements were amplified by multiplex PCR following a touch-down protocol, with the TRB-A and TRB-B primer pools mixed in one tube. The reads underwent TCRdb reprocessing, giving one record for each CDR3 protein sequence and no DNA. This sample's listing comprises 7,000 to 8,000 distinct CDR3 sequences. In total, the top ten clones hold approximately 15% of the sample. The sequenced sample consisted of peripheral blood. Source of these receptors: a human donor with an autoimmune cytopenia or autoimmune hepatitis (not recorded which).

Here the CDR3 reads CASSLFGVTEAFF. The chain links TRBV19 to TRBJ1-1. CDR3 length: 13 amino acids. The germline V gene encodes CDR1 LNHDA and CDR2 SQIVND (reference sequence).

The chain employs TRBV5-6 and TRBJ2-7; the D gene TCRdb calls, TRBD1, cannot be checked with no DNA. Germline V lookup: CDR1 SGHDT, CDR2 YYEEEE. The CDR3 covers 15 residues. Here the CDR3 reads CASSSWDRGSYEQYF.

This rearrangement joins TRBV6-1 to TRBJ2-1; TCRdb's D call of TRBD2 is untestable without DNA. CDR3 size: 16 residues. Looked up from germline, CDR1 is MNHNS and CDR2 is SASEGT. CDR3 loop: CASSPYEYSGNNEQFF.

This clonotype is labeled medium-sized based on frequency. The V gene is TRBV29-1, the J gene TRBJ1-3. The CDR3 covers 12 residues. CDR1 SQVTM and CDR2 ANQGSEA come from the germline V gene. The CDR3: CSVAGTGNTIYF.

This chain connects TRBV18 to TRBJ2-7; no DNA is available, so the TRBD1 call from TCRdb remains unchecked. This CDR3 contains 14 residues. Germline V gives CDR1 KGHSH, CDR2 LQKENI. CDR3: CASSETASSYEQYF.